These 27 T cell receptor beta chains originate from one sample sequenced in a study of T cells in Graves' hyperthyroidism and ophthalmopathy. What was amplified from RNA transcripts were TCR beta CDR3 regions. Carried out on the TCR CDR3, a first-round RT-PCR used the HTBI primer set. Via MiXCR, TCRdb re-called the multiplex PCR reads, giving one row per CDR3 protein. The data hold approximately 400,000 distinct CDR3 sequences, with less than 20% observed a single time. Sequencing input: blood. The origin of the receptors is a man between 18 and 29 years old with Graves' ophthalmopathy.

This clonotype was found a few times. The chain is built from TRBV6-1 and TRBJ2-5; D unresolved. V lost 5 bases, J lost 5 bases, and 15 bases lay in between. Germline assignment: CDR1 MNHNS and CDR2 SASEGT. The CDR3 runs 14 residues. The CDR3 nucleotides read TGTGCCAGCAGTTCCACCGGAGCGTGGGAGACCCAGTACTTC. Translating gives CASSSTGAWETQYF.

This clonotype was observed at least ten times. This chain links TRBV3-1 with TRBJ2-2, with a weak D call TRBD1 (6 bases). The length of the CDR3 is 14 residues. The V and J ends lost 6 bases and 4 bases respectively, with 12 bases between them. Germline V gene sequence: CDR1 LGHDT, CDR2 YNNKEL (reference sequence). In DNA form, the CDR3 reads TGTGCCAGCAGGGAACAGGGTGCCACCGGGGAGCTGTTTTTT. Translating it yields CASREQGATGELFF.

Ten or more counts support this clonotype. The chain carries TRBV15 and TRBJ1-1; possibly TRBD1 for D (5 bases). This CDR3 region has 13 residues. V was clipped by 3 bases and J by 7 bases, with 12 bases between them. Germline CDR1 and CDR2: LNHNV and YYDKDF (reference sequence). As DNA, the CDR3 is TGTGCCACCAGCAGTCGGGACGACCGTGAAGCTTTCTTT. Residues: CATSSRDDREAFF.

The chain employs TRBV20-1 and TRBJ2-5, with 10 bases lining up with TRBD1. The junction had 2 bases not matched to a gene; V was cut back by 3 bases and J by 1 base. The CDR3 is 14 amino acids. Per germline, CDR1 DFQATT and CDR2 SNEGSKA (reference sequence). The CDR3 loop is CSASGTGVQETQYF. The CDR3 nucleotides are TGCAGTGCTAGTGGGACAGGGGTCCAAGAGACCCAGTACTTC.

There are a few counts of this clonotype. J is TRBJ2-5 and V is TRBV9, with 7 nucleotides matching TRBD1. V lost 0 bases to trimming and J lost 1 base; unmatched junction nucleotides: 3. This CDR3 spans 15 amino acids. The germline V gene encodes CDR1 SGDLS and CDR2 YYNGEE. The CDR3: CASSVGTGAQETQYF. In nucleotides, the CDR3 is TGTGCCAGCAGCGTAGGAACAGGGGCCCAAGAGACCCAGTACTTC.

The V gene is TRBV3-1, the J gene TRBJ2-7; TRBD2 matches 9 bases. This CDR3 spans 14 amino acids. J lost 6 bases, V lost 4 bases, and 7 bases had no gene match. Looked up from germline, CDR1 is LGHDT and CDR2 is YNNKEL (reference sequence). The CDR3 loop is CASSRGRAGIEQYF. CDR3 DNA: TGTGCCAGCAGCCGCGGGAGGGCGGGTATCGAGCAGTACTTC.

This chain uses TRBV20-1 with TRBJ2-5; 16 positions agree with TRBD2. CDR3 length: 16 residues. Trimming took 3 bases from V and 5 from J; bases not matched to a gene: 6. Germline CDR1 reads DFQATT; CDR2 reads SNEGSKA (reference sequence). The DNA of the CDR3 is TGCAGTGCTAGGGGGACTAGCGGGGGGGCCTTGGAGACCCAGTACTTC. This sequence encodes CSARGTSGGALETQYF.

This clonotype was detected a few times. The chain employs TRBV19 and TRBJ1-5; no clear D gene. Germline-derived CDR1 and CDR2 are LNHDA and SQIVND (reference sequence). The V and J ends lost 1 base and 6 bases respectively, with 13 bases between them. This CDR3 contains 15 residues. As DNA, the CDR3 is TGTGCCAGTAGTATAGCCCAGGCGGGTTCTCAGCCCCAGCATTTT. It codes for CASSIAQAGSQPQHF.

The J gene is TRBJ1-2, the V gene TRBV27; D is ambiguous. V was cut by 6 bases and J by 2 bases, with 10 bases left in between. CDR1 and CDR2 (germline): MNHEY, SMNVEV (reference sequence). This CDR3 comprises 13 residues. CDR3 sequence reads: CASRVHQNYGYTF. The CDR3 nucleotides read TGTGCCAGCAGAGTACACCAAAACTATGGCTACACCTTC.

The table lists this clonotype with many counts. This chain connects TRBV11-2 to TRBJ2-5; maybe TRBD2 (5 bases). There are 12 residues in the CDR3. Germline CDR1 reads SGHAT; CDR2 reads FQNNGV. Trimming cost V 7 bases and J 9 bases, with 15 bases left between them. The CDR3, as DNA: TGTGCCAGCACTACTTCGGGGATGCCCCAGTACTTC. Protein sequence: CASTTSGMPQYF.

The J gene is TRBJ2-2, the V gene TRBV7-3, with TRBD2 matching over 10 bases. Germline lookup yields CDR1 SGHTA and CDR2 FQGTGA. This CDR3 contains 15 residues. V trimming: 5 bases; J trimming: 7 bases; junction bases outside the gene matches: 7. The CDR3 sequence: CASSLSGGAVGELFF. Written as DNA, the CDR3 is TGTGCCAGCAGCCTCAGCGGGGGGGCCGTCGGGGAGCTGTTTTTT.

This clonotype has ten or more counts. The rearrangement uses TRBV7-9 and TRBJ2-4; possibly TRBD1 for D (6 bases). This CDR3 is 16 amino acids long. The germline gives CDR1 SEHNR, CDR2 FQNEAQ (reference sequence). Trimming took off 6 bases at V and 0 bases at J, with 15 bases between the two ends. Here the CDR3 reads CASSPRDTLAKNIQYF. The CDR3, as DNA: TGTGCCAGCAGTCCCCGGGACACTTTAGCCAAAAACATTCAGTACTTC.

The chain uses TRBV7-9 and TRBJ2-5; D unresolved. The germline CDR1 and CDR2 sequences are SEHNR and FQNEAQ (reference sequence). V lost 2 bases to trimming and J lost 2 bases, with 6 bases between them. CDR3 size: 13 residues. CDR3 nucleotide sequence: TGTGCCAGCAGCTTACACCGTCAAGAGACCCAGTACTTC. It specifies CASSLHRQETQYF.

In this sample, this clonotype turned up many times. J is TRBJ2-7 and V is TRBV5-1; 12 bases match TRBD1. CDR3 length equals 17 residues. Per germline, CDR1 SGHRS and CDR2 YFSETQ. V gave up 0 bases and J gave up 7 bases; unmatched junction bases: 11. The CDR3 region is CASSLDPPGQGAGEQYF. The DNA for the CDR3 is TGCGCCAGCAGCTTGGACCCCCCGGGACAGGGGGCAGGGGAGCAGTACTTC.

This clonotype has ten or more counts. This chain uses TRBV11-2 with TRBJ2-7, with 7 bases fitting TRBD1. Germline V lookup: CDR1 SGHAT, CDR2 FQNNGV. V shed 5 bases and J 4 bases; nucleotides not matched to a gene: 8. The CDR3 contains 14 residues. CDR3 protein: CASSPDRVGYEQYF. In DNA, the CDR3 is TGTGCCAGCAGCCCCGACAGGGTTGGGTACGAGCAGTACTTC.

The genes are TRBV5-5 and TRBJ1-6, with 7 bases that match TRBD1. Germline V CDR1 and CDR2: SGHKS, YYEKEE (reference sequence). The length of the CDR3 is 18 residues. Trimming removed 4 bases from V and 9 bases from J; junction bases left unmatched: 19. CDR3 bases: TGTGCCAGCAGCCCCAGACAGGGATTTACGGGAGTCGGTTCACCCCTCCACTTT. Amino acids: CASSPRQGFTGVGSPLHF.

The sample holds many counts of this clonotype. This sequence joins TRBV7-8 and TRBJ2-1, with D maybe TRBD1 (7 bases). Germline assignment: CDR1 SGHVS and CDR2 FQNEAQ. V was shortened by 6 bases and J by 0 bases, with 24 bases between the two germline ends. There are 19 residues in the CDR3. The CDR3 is CASRHDRDFTYRSYNEQFF. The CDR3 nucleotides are TGTGCCAGCAGACACGACAGGGACTTTACCTATCGCTCCTACAATGAGCAGTTCTTC.

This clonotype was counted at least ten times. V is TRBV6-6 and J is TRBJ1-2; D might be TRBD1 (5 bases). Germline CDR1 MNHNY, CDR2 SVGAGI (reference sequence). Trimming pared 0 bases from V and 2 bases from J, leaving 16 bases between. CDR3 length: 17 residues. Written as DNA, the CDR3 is TGTGCCAGCAGTTACTCCGCCCAAGGGACGGAGAACTATGGCTACACCTTC. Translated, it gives CASSYSAQGTENYGYTF.

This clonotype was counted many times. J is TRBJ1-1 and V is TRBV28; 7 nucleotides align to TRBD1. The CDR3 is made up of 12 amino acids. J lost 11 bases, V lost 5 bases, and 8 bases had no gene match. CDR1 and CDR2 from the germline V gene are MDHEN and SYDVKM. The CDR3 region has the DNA TGTGCCAGCAGTGTGAGACAGGGCCCGGCTTTCTTT. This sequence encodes CASSVRQGPAFF.

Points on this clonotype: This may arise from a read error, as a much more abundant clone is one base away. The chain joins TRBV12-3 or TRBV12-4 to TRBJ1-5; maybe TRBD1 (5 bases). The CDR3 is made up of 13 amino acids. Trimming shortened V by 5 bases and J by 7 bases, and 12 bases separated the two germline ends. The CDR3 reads CASSESAGQPQHF. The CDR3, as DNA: TGTGCCAGCAGTGAGTCCGCAGGGCAGCCCCAGCATTTT.

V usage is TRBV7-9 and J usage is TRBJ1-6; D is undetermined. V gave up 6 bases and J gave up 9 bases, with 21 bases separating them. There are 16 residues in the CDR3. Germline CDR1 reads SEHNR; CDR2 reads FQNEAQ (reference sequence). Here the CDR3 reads CASSPDKGGSFSPLHF. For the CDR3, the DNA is TGTGCCAGCAGTCCCGATAAGGGTGGCAGCTTTTCACCCCTCCACTTT. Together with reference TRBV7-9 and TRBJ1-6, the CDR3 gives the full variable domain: DTGVSQNPRHKITKRGQNVTFRCDPISEHNRLYWYRQTLGQGPEFLTYFQNEAQLEKSRLLSDRFSAERPKGSFSTLEIQRTEQGDSAMYLCASSPDKGGSFSPLHFGNGTRLTVT.

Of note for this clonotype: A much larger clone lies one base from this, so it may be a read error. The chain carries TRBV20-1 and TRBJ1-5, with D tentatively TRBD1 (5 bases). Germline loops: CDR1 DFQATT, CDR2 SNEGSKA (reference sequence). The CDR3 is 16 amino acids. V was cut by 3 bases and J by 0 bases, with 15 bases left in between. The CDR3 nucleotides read TGCAGTGCTAGCGACGGGGGACGCTATAGCAATCAGCCCCAGCATTTT. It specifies CSASDGGRYSNQPQHF.

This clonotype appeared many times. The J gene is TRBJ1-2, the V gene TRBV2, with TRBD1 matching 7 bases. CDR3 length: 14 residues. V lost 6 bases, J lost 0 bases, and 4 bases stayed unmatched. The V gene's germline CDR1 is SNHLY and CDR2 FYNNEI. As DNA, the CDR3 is TGTGCCAGCAGCCGGCAGGGGGCTAACTATGGCTACACCTTC. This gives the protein CASSRQGANYGYTF.

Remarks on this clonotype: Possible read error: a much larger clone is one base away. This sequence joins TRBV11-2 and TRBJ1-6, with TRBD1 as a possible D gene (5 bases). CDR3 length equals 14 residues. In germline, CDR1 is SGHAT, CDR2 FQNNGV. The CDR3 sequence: CASSLPTDNPPLHF. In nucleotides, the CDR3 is TGTGCCAGCAGCTTACCGACAGATAATCCACCCCTCCACTTT.

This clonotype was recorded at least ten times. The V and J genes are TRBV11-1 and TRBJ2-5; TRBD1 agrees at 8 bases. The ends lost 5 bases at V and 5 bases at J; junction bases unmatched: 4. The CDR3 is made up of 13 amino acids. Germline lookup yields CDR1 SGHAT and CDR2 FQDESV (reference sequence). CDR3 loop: CASSPDRVETQYF. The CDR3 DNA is TGTGCCAGCAGCCCGGACAGGGTGGAGACCCAGTACTTC.

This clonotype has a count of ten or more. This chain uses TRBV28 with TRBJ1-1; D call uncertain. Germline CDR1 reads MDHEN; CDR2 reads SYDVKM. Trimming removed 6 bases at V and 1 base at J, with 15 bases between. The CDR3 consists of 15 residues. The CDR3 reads CASRGRRARNTEAFF. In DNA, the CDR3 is TGTGCCAGCAGGGGGAGACGGGCCCGGAACACTGAAGCTTTCTTT.

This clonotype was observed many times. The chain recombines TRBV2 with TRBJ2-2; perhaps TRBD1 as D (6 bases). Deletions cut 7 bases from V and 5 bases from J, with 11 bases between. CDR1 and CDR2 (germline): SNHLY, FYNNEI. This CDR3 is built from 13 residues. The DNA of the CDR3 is TGTGCCAGCATGCAGGGGTGGACCGGGGAGCTGTTTTTT. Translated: CASMQGWTGELFF.